This T cell receptor beta chain is drawn from a study of shared clonotypes between healthy human individuals. As for this clone: The antigen is undetermined.

The assay was immunoSEQ multiplex PCR, and TCRdb's table has in-frame clones only and misses some. The table shows 600,000 to 750,000 clones, with 90% occurring only once. Study-wide results and limits: The four-donor shared clonotypes exceeded non-shared clonotypes in generation probability, with non-shared ones scoring lower. Investigators collected only blood, and repertoires in tissues likely differ. Estimated richness values were generally larger in naive subsets than in memory subsets.

The V gene lost 5 bases and the J gene lost 6 bases, with 26 bases spanning the gap. The CDR3 is 17 amino acids. CDR1 and CDR2 (germline): MNHEY, SMNVEV (reference sequence). This TCR came from a man aged 18 to 35 in good health. Some clones in this sample may be carry-over from other donors' samples. The rearrangement links TRBV27 to TRBJ2-7, with a tentative D call TRBD2 (7 bases). Sequencing was done on a sample of memory CD8+ T cells from PBMCs. The subset denotes: CD45RO+ cells pooled with CCR7-negative TemRA cells. The CDR3 loop is CASSPRGGGAVMFEQYF. CDR3 coding DNA: TGTGCCAGCAGTCCGCGGGGCGGGGGCGCTGTTATGTTCGAGCAGTACTTC.